This paragraph reports one T cell receptor beta chain. The data stem from a study of a mutant IDH1 vaccine in newly diagnosed glioma. Germline CDR1 is SGDLS and CDR2 is YYNGEE. With 0 bases removed from V and 0 bases from J, the gap between germline ends came to 7 bases. The CDR3 has 15 amino acids. As for time point: baseline, week 1 (first vaccination visit). Treatment in this sample: pre-vaccination baseline after standard-of-care therapy. Measured with immunoSEQ multiplex PCR; TCRdb has only the in-frame clones, and not every one. Here the sample spans about 21,000 clones, over 75% being singletons.

This specimen consisted of PBMCs, obtained from a glioma patient treated with radiotherapy, temozolomide or both. This receptor was taken from a man aged 40-49 years with glioma. The chain recombines TRBV9 with TRBJ2-1, with D hard to call. The CDR3 loop is CASSVEWISYNEQFF. The CDR3 DNA is TGTGCCAGCAGCGTAGAGTGGATCTCCTACAATGAGCAGTTCTTC.